This record covers a single T cell receptor (beta chain). The antigen remains unidentified. Germline loops: CDR1 SGHNT, CDR2 YYREEE (reference sequence). With 4 bases removed from V and 6 bases from J, the gap between germline ends came to 29 bases. CDR3 length equals 18 residues. Each of the donors was a healthy bone marrow donor. The source of the sample is a study of cytomegalovirus exposure and HLA in healthy donors. Findings of the study overall: Per published reports, the classifier diagnosed cytomegalovirus status with high specificity and sensitivity. Productive rates of about 87% or about 30% were seen for most TCR beta V segments in an earlier analysis. When analyzed later, a missense DCLRE1C variant was found to be linked to TCR beta V- and J-gene trimming.

This PCR relied on a set of 60 Vbeta primers and 13 Jbeta primers. Data came from immunoSEQ multiplex PCR; TCRdb stores just in-frame clones and leaves some out. The sample yields about 140,000 clones, 76% seen once. The chain carries TRBV5-4 and TRBJ2-7, with D possibly matching TRBD2 (5 bases). The sequenced sample consisted of PBMCs. This clonotype was obtained from a man aged 35-49 years in good health and CMV-seronegative. CDR3 loop: CASSPAGGPSFRSAEQYF. The CDR3 coding sequence is TGTGCCAGCAGCCCGGCGGGTGGTCCCTCCTTCAGATCCGCCGAGCAGTACTTC.